This TCR beta chain comes out of a study of blood T cells in healthy people across ages. CDR1 and CDR2 from the germline V gene are SGHDT and YYEEEE. The CDR3 runs 15 residues. PCR was performed a second time for roughly 7 to 11 cycles using a sample-barcoded 5' primer and a J-beta primer mix. A template-switch adaptor containing 12 random nucleotides labeled each cDNA molecule. Each CDR3 protein gets one entry after TCRdb re-called the 5' RACE reads with MiXCR. The sample has 1.5 million to 2 million distinct CDR3 sequences; around half are singletons. Whole-study results and caveats: Age brought a roughly linear fall in TCR beta diversity measured per million T cells.

This clonotype was seen only once. What it binds is unknown. One end of the junction is discordant with germline, which a read error may explain. Sequenced sample: blood. V gene TRBV5-6 combines with J gene TRBJ2-7, with 8 nucleotides matching TRBD1. This TCR came from a woman in her thirties or forties in good health. In nucleotides, the CDR3 is TGTGCCAGCAGCTTGACAGGGGGGAGCTCCTACGGGCAGTACTTC. Residues: CASSLTGGSSYGQYF.